The 14 T cell receptor beta chains reported below all come from one sample, sequenced in a study of T cell responses to AZD1222 COVID-19 vaccine. TCRdb's table, derived via immunoSEQ multiplex PCR, lists solely in-frame clones and lacks some. The sample comprises approximately 190,000 clones, 87% of which are singletons, and less than 3% rests with the top ten. Sample: peripheral blood, taken on day 0 of MenACWY control vaccination. These receptors all stem from an adult in good health.

This clone appeared once. The chain carries TRBV19 and TRBJ2-7; TRBD2 matches at 10 bases. Germline loops: CDR1 LNHDA, CDR2 SQIVND (reference sequence). The V segment lost 3 bases and the J segment 4 bases; nucleotides outside the gene matches: 6. The CDR3 loop spans 15 amino acids. The CDR3 bases are TGTGCCAGTAGTATGGGGGCTAGCGGGAGTTACGAGCAGTACTTC. Translation gives CASSMGASGSYEQYF.

The chain recombines TRBV7-8 with TRBJ2-7, with a possible D match to TRBD1 (6 bases). From germline, CDR1 is SGHVS and CDR2 FQNEAQ. Trimming left V 4 bases short and J 7 bases short, with 17 bases between. The length of the CDR3 is 14 residues. CDR3 in amino acids: CASSSRRIGGEQYF. CDR3 nucleotides: TGTGCCAGCAGCTCCCGCCGCATAGGGGGTGAGCAGTACTTC.

In this sample, this clone turned up a few times. The CDR3, as DNA: TGTGCCAGCAGTCCACCCGCGGGACAGGGGGGTAGCAATCAGCCCCAGCATTTT. Translating it yields CASSPPAGQGGSNQPQHF. The V call is TRBV6-6, the J call TRBJ1-5; 11 positions agree with TRBD1. The V gene's germline CDR1 is MNHNY and CDR2 SVGAGI (reference sequence). This CDR3 has 18 amino acids. With V trimmed by 5 bases and J by 0 bases, 9 bases remained unmatched.

This chain connects TRBV6-6 to TRBJ2-1; D is ambiguous. Per germline, CDR1 MNHNY and CDR2 SVGAGI (reference sequence). This CDR3 is 15 amino acids long. V was shortened by 2 bases and J by 0 bases, with 8 bases between the two germline ends. CDR3 amino acids: CASSYIGGSYNEQFF. Here the CDR3 DNA reads TGTGCCAGCAGTTACATCGGCGGCTCCTACAATGAGCAGTTCTTC.

V gene TRBV15 combines with J gene TRBJ1-4, with D uncertain. V was trimmed by 2 bases and J by 8 bases, leaving 9 bases between them. The CDR3 runs to 13 residues. Per the germline V gene, CDR1 is LNHNV and CDR2 is YYDKDF (reference sequence). CDR3 amino acids: CATSRRTAEKLFF. CDR3 DNA: TGTGCCACCAGCAGACGAACAGCGGAAAAACTGTTTTTT.

This chain connects TRBV9 to TRBJ1-4, with 9 bases aligning to TRBD1. There are 15 residues in the CDR3. V dropped 1 base and J dropped 7; count of bases not matched to a gene: 5. The V gene's germline CDR1 is SGDLS and CDR2 YYNGEE. CDR3 DNA: TGTGCCAGCAGCGTAAGTGGGACAGGGCGTGAAAAACTGTTTTTT. It is translated as CASSVSGTGREKLFF.

This clone was seen once. The chain carries TRBV7-3 and TRBJ2-3, with 7 bases fitting TRBD2. CDR1 and CDR2 from the germline V gene are SGHTA and FQGTGA. The ends lost 5 bases at V and 6 bases at J; junction bases unmatched: 8. CDR3 length: 14 residues. For the CDR3, the DNA is TGTGCCAGCAGCCTCGGACTAGTAGGCGATACGCAGTATTTT. Protein sequence: CASSLGLVGDTQYF.

The V call is TRBV6-5, the J call TRBJ1-6; D may be TRBD1 (5 bases). There are 15 residues in the CDR3. Germline CDR1 is MNHEY and CDR2 is SVGAGI. V lost 6 bases and J 0 bases, leaving 9 bases between the germline ends. For the CDR3, the DNA is TGTGCCAGCAGGAAGGGGTTCTCCTATAATTCACCCCTCCACTTT. Translating gives CASRKGFSYNSPLHF.

V usage is TRBV28 and J usage is TRBJ1-2; a possible D gene is TRBD1 (5 bases). CDR1 MDHEN and CDR2 SYDVKM come from the germline V gene. The CDR3 covers 12 residues. V dropped 5 bases and J dropped 8 bases, with 12 bases sitting between them. The CDR3 loop reads CASSAGTEGYTF. The CDR3 DNA sequence: TGTGCCAGCAGTGCCGGGACGGAGGGCTACACCTTC.

This clone was seen more than once but under ten times. The chain recombines TRBV30 with TRBJ2-2; D gene uncertain. Trimming cost V 2 bases and J 4 bases, with 8 bases left between them. CDR1 GTSNPN and CDR2 SVGIG come from the germline V gene (reference sequence). The CDR3 consists of 13 residues. CDR3 amino acids: CAWSLSFTGELFF. In DNA form, the CDR3 reads TGTGCCTGGAGTCTAAGCTTCACCGGGGAGCTGTTTTTT.

The gene calls are TRBV29-1 and TRBJ2-7; 7 bases fit TRBD2. With 6 bases clipped from V and 4 bases from J, the junction kept 12 bases outside the gene matches. From germline, CDR1 is SQVTM and CDR2 ANQGSEA. The CDR3 covers 14 residues. This CDR3 is CSVVRAGPGYEQYF. For the CDR3, the DNA is TGCAGCGTAGTTCGAGCGGGACCTGGATACGAGCAGTACTTC.

This clone has a handful of counts. The chain uses TRBV19 and TRBJ1-5; D not resolved. CDR3 length equals 16 residues. Germline loops: CDR1 LNHDA, CDR2 SQIVND (reference sequence). Trimming removed 1 base from V and 0 bases from J, with 10 bases in between. CDR3 DNA sequence: TGTGCCAGTAGTATAGTCGGCATAATTAGCAATCAGCCCCAGCATTTT. Translating it yields CASSIVGIISNQPQHF.

This chain links TRBV7-6 with TRBJ2-7; 8 nucleotides align to TRBD2. V trimming: 1 base; J trimming: 6 bases; junction bases outside the gene matches: 11. Germline CDR1 and CDR2: SGHVS and FNYEAQ. This CDR3 is 16 amino acids long. CDR3 sequence reads: CASSLGSSGGAGEQYF. CDR3 bases: TGTGCCAGCAGCTTAGGATCGAGCGGGGGCGCGGGCGAGCAGTACTTC.

The chain has TRBV27 and TRBJ1-2; TRBD1 aligns across 7 bases. This CDR3 spans 12 amino acids. The germline CDR1 and CDR2 sequences are MNHEY and SMNVEV (reference sequence). After removal of 8 bases from V and 7 bases from J, the junction contained 7 bases not matched to a gene. The CDR3 DNA reads TGTGCCAGCGGTACAGGGGTGAGTGGCTACACCTTC. Translating it yields CASGTGVSGYTF.